The entry below gives a single T cell receptor beta chain sequence along with its context. This clone was recorded only once. What this receptor recognizes is not known. The record has no base qualities; no much larger clone is one base away. The germline V gene specifies MNHEY as CDR1 and SVGAGI as CDR2. Taken from cysteine to phenylalanine, the CDR3 has 14 residues. This entry keeps only the CDR3 DNA: 42 bases, framed from base 1. Clipping removes 6 bases from V and 8 bases from J, with 11 as the unmatched junction base count. This sample is drawn from a study of blood T cell repertoires in COVID-19 (dated by TCRdb to 2020 to 2022). About the investigation overall: Samples covering the acute and convalescent phases of COVID-19 were provided by collaborators in the United States, Italy and Spain. The prospective study material was composed of cDNA or gDNA derived from T cells, B-cell-depleted T cells, or PBMCs. The dataset comprised deeply sampled blood TCRbeta repertoires from subjects exposed to, actively infected with, or recovered from COVID-19. The repertoires were released in a freely available public database meant as a resource for research on the immune response to SARS-CoV-2. The samples were drawn from the first 160 participants of the ongoing ImmuneRACE study and from under 1,500 subjects provided by 6 global collaborators. Sample metadata almost always included a de-identified subject ID, COVID-19 status, age in years and sex. Where HLA class I and class II types were available, the types were taken from metadata supplied by the sample provider, not from assay-based typing.

Broader findings and caveats from the paper: Clinical and demographic metadata were provided uncurated, with the amount varying by source and participant.

TCRbeta CDR3 regions were amplified from genomic DNA by means of the immunoSEQ Assay, a bias-controlled multiplex PCR. Concerning the study's data processing: Within the assay, amplification of reference gene primers was used to estimate how many nucleated cells each sample contained. To quantify the absolute abundance of each unique TCRbeta CDR3 rearrangement, sequence reads were collapsed and filtered. For each sample, productive Simpson clonality was calculated by taking the square root of Simpson's diversity index across productive rearrangements. This is the immuneACCESS table as TCRdb keeps it, with only in-frame sequences that have V and J called. A part of the clones is gone; compared with another copy, unresolved V genes explain less than half, and the rest is unexplained. The V and J calls and the clone size are those of that table, but D and trimming were determined from the DNA. Present in this sample are roughly 310,000 clones, about 88% of which were seen just once. Clones ranked in the top ten supply around 2.5% of the sample.

Participants in the prospective study were enrolled through a virtual design, were aged about 18 to 100 years, and lived in approximately 25 United States geographic areas. In the prospective study, cohorts were assigned on the basis of participant-reported clinical history obtained from a screening survey and a study questionnaire. Recovered participants in ImmuneRACE Cohort 3 were defined as having two consecutive negative NP/OP PCR tests, clearance from a healthcare professional, or resolution of symptoms. Each participant in the prospective study had whole blood, serum and a nasopharyngeal or oropharyngeal swab collected by mobile phlebotomists. Participants in the prospective study had the option to provide additional blood draws and questionnaires over a roughly 2-month period. Prospective study blood samples were shipped either frozen or at room temperature before DNA extraction.

The chain joins TRBV6-5 to TRBJ1-2, and 8 junction bases match TRBD1. This clonotype was sampled from a man aged 55 to 70 who had recovered from COVID-19. Sequenced sample: PBMCs or T cells enriched from blood (not recorded which). The CDR3 corresponds to CASRRTGRAVGYTF. The sequenced DNA: TGTGCCAGCAGGCGGACAGGGCGAGCGGTCGGCTACACCTTC.